This entry lists 14 T cell receptor beta chains sequenced from one sample in a study of post-analysis software for immune sequencing data. The study, taken as a whole, reports: A handful of TRBV segments were significantly more frequent in patients than in controls. TRBV5-6, TRBV5-1 and TRBV20-1 were among these segments.

TCR beta cDNA libraries included unique molecular identifiers. From the PCR reads, TCRdb called clonotypes with MiXCR, one entry per CDR3 protein. The sample carries roughly 650,000 distinct CDR3 sequences, 55% to 60% recorded once. No antigen has been assigned to these receptors. Input material: blood. The receptors come from a girl aged 2-10 years with multiple sclerosis.

The chain has TRBV25-1 and TRBJ1-1; TRBD1 matches at 8 bases. CDR1 is MGHDK and CDR2 is SYGVNS in the germline V gene. The CDR3 consists of 15 residues. Trimming removed 4 bases from V and 10 bases from J; junction bases left unmatched: 14. The CDR3: CASSGPRTGRSGAFF. CDR3 nucleotides: TGTGCCAGCAGTGGTCCAAGGACAGGGAGATCTGGAGCTTTCTTT.

The chain is built from TRBV9 and TRBJ2-1, with 9 bases lining up with TRBD2. Germline-derived CDR1 and CDR2 are SGDLS and YYNGEE. Germline trimming cut 4 bases from V and 2 bases from J; bases unmatched to any gene: 7. The CDR3 sequence is 16 residues long. The CDR3 sequence: CASSLRGGATYNEQFF. DNA for the CDR3: TGTGCCAGCAGCCTCCGCGGGGGGGCCACCTACAATGAGCAGTTCTTC.

The rearrangement uses TRBV5-1 and TRBJ2-1; 8 bases are a match to TRBD1. Germline trimming cut 5 bases from V and 3 bases from J; bases unmatched to any gene: 7. Germline CDR1 SGHRS, CDR2 YFSETQ. This CDR3 has 15 amino acids. CDR3 DNA sequence: TGCGCCAGCAGGTCGGGACAGGACGGCTACAATGAGCAGTTCTTC. It translates to CASRSGQDGYNEQFF. Based on the CDR3 plus reference TRBV5-1 and TRBJ2-1, the full variable domain is KAGVTQTPRYLIKTRGQQVTLSCSPISGHRSVSWYQQTPGQGLQFLFEYFSETQRNKGNFPGRFSGRQFSNSRSEMNVSTLELGDSALYLCASRSGQDGYNEQFFGPGTRLTVL.

The rearrangement joins TRBV7-2 to TRBJ2-1; D is unclear. The CDR3 sequence is 13 residues long. The germline CDR1 and CDR2 sequences are SGHTA and FQGNSA. With 5 bases removed from V and 0 bases from J, the gap between germline ends came to 5 bases. The CDR3 coding sequence is TGTGCCAGCAGCCACCACTCCTACAATGAGCAGTTCTTC. Its translation is CASSHHSYNEQFF.

The chain uses TRBV20-1 and TRBJ2-1, with TRBD2 matching over 12 bases. Germline assignment: CDR1 DFQATT and CDR2 SNEGSKA (reference sequence). The junction had 13 bases not matched to a gene; V was cut back by 7 bases and J by 9 bases. There are 15 residues in the CDR3. The CDR3 loop reads CSVSRLAGAGSEQFF. The CDR3 region has the DNA TGCAGTGTAAGCCGACTAGCGGGAGCGGGGAGTGAGCAGTTCTTC.

The V and J genes are TRBV5-1 and TRBJ2-3, with TRBD2 matching 14 bases. Germline trimming cut 0 bases from V and 7 bases from J; bases unmatched to any gene: 4. This CDR3 has 16 amino acids. CDR1 SGHRS and CDR2 YFSETQ come from the germline V gene. In DNA, the CDR3 is TGCGCCAGCAGCTTGGGACTAGCGGGGGGGCGGAATACGCAGTATTTT. Amino acids: CASSLGLAGGRNTQYF.

This chain connects TRBV12-3 or TRBV12-4 to TRBJ1-2, with D perhaps matching TRBD1 (5 bases). Trimming removed 7 bases at V and 5 bases at J, with 14 bases between. The CDR3 has 13 residues. CDR3 loop: CASTLGPIYGYTF. The CDR3 nucleotides are TGTGCCAGCACCTTGGGACCCATTTATGGCTACACCTTC.

This clonotype has just a few counts. The chain recombines TRBV2 with TRBJ2-3; 10 bases agree with TRBD2. With 7 bases clipped from V and 4 bases from J, the junction kept 5 bases outside the gene matches. The CDR3 covers 14 residues. Germline CDR1 SNHLY, CDR2 FYNNEI. CDR3 nucleotide sequence: TGTGCCAGCATCCTCCTAGCGGGGGCAGATACGCAGTATTTT. It codes for CASILLAGADTQYF. The whole variable domain, filled in from reference TRBV2 and TRBJ2-3, reads EPEVTQTPSHQVTQMGQEVILRCVPISNHLYFYWYRQILGQKVEFLVSFYNNEISEKSEIFDDQFSVERPDGSNFTLKIRSTKLEDSAMYFCASILLAGADTQYFGPGTRLTVL.

This clonotype appeared once. The chain joins TRBV20-1 to TRBJ2-5; the match to TRBD2 covers 12 bases. The CDR3 is 15 residues long. The trim removed 5 bases at V and 1 base at J, leaving 5 bases unmatched. The germline V gene encodes CDR1 DFQATT and CDR2 SNEGSKA (reference sequence). The CDR3 region has the DNA TGCAGTGCTTACCCACTAGCGGGAGGCCAAGAGACCCAGTACTTC. This sequence encodes CSAYPLAGGQETQYF.

This clonotype has only one observation. The gene calls are TRBV7-2 and TRBJ1-4; D not certain. Per the germline V gene, CDR1 is SGHTA and CDR2 is FQGNSA. V was cut by 0 bases and J by 8 bases, with 7 bases left in between. The CDR3 runs 13 residues. The CDR3: CASSLAPSEKLFF. CDR3 sequence (DNA): TGTGCCAGCAGCTTAGCCCCGTCCGAAAAACTGTTTTTT.

The sample holds a few counts of this clonotype. The chain carries TRBV7-2 and TRBJ2-1; 8 nucleotides agree with TRBD1. This CDR3 contains 16 residues. The germline V gene encodes CDR1 SGHTA and CDR2 FQGNSA. V gave up 6 bases and J gave up 5 bases; unmatched junction bases: 12. The CDR3 sequence is CASRPRGQGAHNEQFF. The CDR3, as DNA: TGTGCCAGCAGACCACGTGGACAGGGCGCCCACAATGAGCAGTTCTTC.

In regard to this clonotype: The junction shows a germline mismatch at one end, possibly a read error. The V gene is TRBV7-7, the J gene TRBJ1-5, with D unclear. Germline V gene sequence: CDR1 SSHAT, CDR2 FNYEAQ (reference sequence). CDR3 length: 15 residues. The CDR3 region has the DNA TGTGCTAGCAGCTTAAGAGGAGAGCTCAATCAGCCCCAGCATTTT. Translating gives CASSLRGELNQPQHF.

The CDR3 is CASSTRGGQARSGANVLTF. In DNA, the CDR3 is TGTGCCAGCAGTACCCGTGGGGGACAGGCTAGGTCTGGGGCCAACGTCCTGACTTTC. The rearrangement links TRBV6-1 to TRBJ2-6; 8 positions agree with TRBD1. Per germline, CDR1 MNHNS and CDR2 SASEGT. After removal of 5 bases from V and 1 base from J, the junction contained 13 bases not matched to a gene. The CDR3 contains 19 residues.

V usage is TRBV6-5 and J usage is TRBJ2-1; possibly TRBD2 for D (5 bases). The CDR3 is 14 amino acids. Germline V lookup: CDR1 MNHEY, CDR2 SVGAGI. V lost 6 bases, J lost 10 bases, and 19 bases lay in between. The CDR3 DNA reads as TGTGCCAGCAGCCTCGAGACGGGGATTAACGAGCAGTTCTTC. Protein product: CASSLETGINEQFF.